The clone carrying this T cell receptor beta chain occurred a few times. At one end, the junction sequence differs from germline, possibly due to a read error. The data are from a study of cytomegalovirus exposure and HLA in healthy donors. Primers: 60 Vbeta forward and 13 Jbeta reverse. Generated by immunoSEQ multiplex PCR, the TCRdb table keeps only in-frame clones and is missing some. This sample yields 150,000 to 200,000 clones, of which roughly 77% are seen a single time; approximately 4.4% belongs to the top ten. Germline V gene lookup returns CDR1 SGHAT and CDR2 FQDESV (reference sequence). The CDR3 totals 19 residues.

The rearrangement uses TRBV11-1 and TRBJ2-1, with a weak D call TRBD2 (7 bases). The TCR comes from a man between 18 and 29 years old in good health and CMV-seropositive. Source material: PBMCs. CDR3: CASSYDETYREGSYNVQFF. The CDR3 DNA reads TGTGCCAGCAGCTACGACGAAACGTACAGGGAGGGCTCCTACAATGTGCAGTTCTTC.